The rows below give T cell receptor beta chains drawn from one sample of a study of blood T cell repertoires in COVID-19. Clones were read by immunoSEQ multiplex PCR, and TCRdb kept only the in-frame ones, dropping some. The sample includes about 180,000 clones, roughly 85% seen only once; the top ten take more than 3%. The source material was peripheral blood. Receptor source: a man aged 55 to 70 with acute or convalescent COVID-19. The CDR3 runs from the conserved cysteine through the conserved F or W. The D gene is left open where the match is weak. The size field is filled for only some rows; it gives once, few, many or a size class.

. once TRBJ2-4 TRBV28 CASRVGLAKNIQYF TGTGCCAGCAGGGTGGGACTAGCCAAAAACATTCAGTACTTC
TRBD1 few TRBJ1-1 TRBV3-1/TRBV3-2 CASSQTYGDRAEAFF TGTGCCAGCAGCCAGACGTACGGGGACAGGGCTGAAGCTTTCTTT
TRBD1 . TRBJ2-4 TRBV28 CASSSTGAGKNIQYF TGTGCCAGCAGTTCGACAGGGGCTGGCAAAAACATTCAGTACTTC
. . TRBJ2-3 TRBV28 CASSLSQTDTQYF TGTGCCAGCAGTTTATCTCAGACAGATACGCAGTATTTT
TRBD2 few TRBJ2-7 TRBV19 CASSIQGGRFTYEQYF TGTGCCAGTAGTATTCAGGGCGGGAGGTTCACCTACGAGCAGTACTTC
TRBD2 . TRBJ2-1 TRBV5-1 CASSSGTSGRSEQFF TGCGCCAGCAGCTCGGGGACTAGCGGGAGGAGTGAGCAGTTCTTC
. . TRBJ1-3 TRBV6-5 CASTGGRGSGNTIYF TGTGCCAGCACGGGGGGAAGAGGGTCTGGAAACACCATATATTTT
. . TRBJ1-1 TRBV12-5 CASGLSGNAEAFF TGTGCTAGTGGTTTATCAGGGAACGCTGAAGCTTTCTTT
TRBD2 . TRBJ2-3 TRBV24-1 CATSELGLAGSYTQYF TGTGCCACCAGTGAACTGGGACTAGCGGGAAGTTATACGCAGTATTTT
TRBD1 once TRBJ1-2 TRBV5-4 CASSQSGGGYYGYTF TGTGCCAGCAGCCAGTCAGGGGGCGGGTACTATGGCTACACCTTC
TRBD1 . TRBJ1-2 TRBV19 CASSITGGNYGYTF TGTGCCAGTAGTATAACAGGGGGAAACTATGGCTACACCTTC
. . TRBJ2-6 TRBV15 CATNTGSSGANVLTF TGTGCCACCAATACAGGGAGCTCTGGGGCCAACGTCCTGACTTTC
. . TRBJ2-1 TRBV2 CASSEQGTHEQFF TGTGCCAGCAGTGAACAGGGCACGCATGAGCAGTTCTTC
. . TRBJ1-1 TRBV29-1 CSVGDTYTEAFF TGCAGCGTGGGAGACACCTACACTGAAGCTTTCTTT
. few TRBJ2-7 TRBV11-1 CASSHRDHEQYF TGTGCCAGCAGTCACAGGGACCACGAGCAGTACTTC
TRBD2 . TRBJ2-1 TRBV5-1 CASSAPGLAGGNEQFF TGCGCCAGCAGCGCCCCCGGACTAGCGGGCGGGAATGAGCAGTTCTTC
. . TRBJ2-7 TRBV28 CASSSRSAF TGTGCCAGCAGTTCCCGGTCCGCCTTC
. . TRBJ2-3 TRBV18 CASSPGGRSTDTQYF TGTGCCAGCTCACCAGGGGGCCGAAGCACAGATACGCAGTATTTT
TRBD1 . TRBJ2-2 TRBV7-7 CASSSLTGGNPGELFF TGTGCTAGCAGCTCCCTAACAGGGGGTAACCCCGGGGAGCTGTTTTTT
. . TRBJ2-7 TRBV18 CASSTRSTGNYEQYF TGTGCCAGCTCAACCCGAAGCACAGGGAACTACGAGCAGTACTTC
TRBD1 . TRBJ2-5 TRBV19 CASSRDRGETQYF TGTGCCAGTAGTAGGGACAGGGGAGAGACCCAGTACTTC
. . TRBJ1-4 TRBV19 CASRRGKDEKLFF TGTGCCAGTAGGCGGGGGAAGGATGAAAAACTGTTTTTT
. . TRBJ2-7 TRBV2 CASSERAGDDYEQYF TGTGCCAGCAGTGAACGGGCAGGGGACGACTACGAGCAGTACTTC
. . TRBJ2-1 TRBV7-2 CASSLAQFSSYNEQFF TGTGCCAGCAGCTTAGCACAGTTTAGCTCCTACAATGAGCAGTTCTTC
TRBD1 . TRBJ2-1 TRBV9 CASSPRLEGANEQFF TGTGCCAGCAGCCCCAGATTAGAGGGGGCGAATGAGCAGTTCTTC
TRBD1 . TRBJ2-7 TRBV19 CASTPRTGAEEQYF TGTGCCAGTACCCCCCGGACAGGGGCTGAGGAGCAGTACTTC
. . TRBJ2-5 TRBV12-3/TRBV12-4 CASSRDSKTQYF TGTGCCAGCAGTCGGGACTCCAAGACCCAGTACTTC
TRBD2 once TRBJ2-7 TRBV7-9 CASSSLRSGRAAEQYF TGTGCCAGCAGCTCACTTCGTAGCGGGAGGGCCGCCGAGCAGTACTTC
TRBD2 . TRBJ2-2 TRBV2 CASNSFSGGISTGELFF TGTGCCAGCAATTCGTTTTCGGGAGGCATAAGCACGGGGGAGCTGTTTTTT
TRBD2 . TRBJ2-7 TRBV10-3 CAISVGTSGSGEQYF TGTGCCATCAGTGTGGGGACTAGCGGGAGCGGCGAGCAGTACTTC
TRBD1 . TRBJ2-7 TRBV5-5 CASSLGGTGAYEQYF TGTGCCAGCAGCTTGGGAGGGACAGGAGCCTACGAGCAGTACTTC
TRBD2 . TRBJ2-7 TRBV14 CASSQPLAGVWVLERYF TGTGCCAGCAGCCAGCCACTAGCGGGAGTCTGGGTCCTCGAGCGGTACTTC
. . TRBJ2-7 TRBV5-5 CASSPTGYYEQYF TGTGCCAGCAGCCCAACAGGGTACTACGAGCAGTACTTC
TRBD2 . TRBJ2-2 TRBV2 CASNGLAGANTGELFF TGTGCCAGCAATGGACTGGCGGGAGCAAACACCGGGGAGCTGTTTTTT
TRBD2 once TRBJ2-1 TRBV6-2/TRBV6-3 CASSYGTSGANEQFF TGTGCCAGCAGTTATGGGACTAGCGGGGCCAATGAGCAGTTCTTC
TRBD1 once TRBJ1-2 TRBV18 CASSPPFRGNYGYTF TGTGCCAGCTCACCACCCTTCAGGGGGAACTATGGCTACACCTTC
TRBD2 . TRBJ2-1 TRBV28 CASSPGLAGLRNEQFF TGTGCCAGCAGCCCAGGACTAGCGGGACTGAGGAATGAGCAGTTCTTC
. . TRBJ1-4 TRBV18 CASSGGGGEKLFF TGTGCCAGCTCGGGAGGGGGAGGCGAAAAACTGTTTTTT
. . TRBJ2-7 TRBV14 CASSPSGYEQYF TGTGCCAGCAGCCCGTCGGGGTACGAGCAGTACTTC
. few TRBJ1-1 TRBV16 CASSPPERDTEAFF TGTGCCAGCAGCCCTCCGGAGAGGGACACTGAAGCTTTCTTT
TRBD1 once TRBJ1-3 TRBV5-4 CASSPRDRETGNTIYF TGTGCCAGCAGCCCAAGGGACAGGGAAACTGGAAACACCATATATTTT
TRBD2 . TRBJ2-1 TRBV5-8 CASSPFRLAGDGYNEQFF TGTGCCAGCAGCCCATTCCGGCTAGCGGGAGATGGCTACAATGAGCAGTTCTTC
TRBD1 . TRBJ1-2 TRBV19 CASSWDRGPYGYTF TGTGCCAGTAGTTGGGACAGGGGACCCTATGGCTACACCTTC
. . TRBJ2-1 TRBV28 CASSLYTRGYLSYNEQFF TGTGCCAGCAGTTTATATACTCGGGGGTACCTCTCCTACAATGAGCAGTTCTTC
. . TRBJ1-5 TRBV6-5 CASSLISNQPQHF TGTGCCAGCAGTTTAATCAGCAATCAGCCCCAGCATTTT
. once TRBJ1-2 TRBV28 CASRGSDYGYTF TGTGCCAGCCGGGGGAGTGACTATGGCTACACCTTC
TRBD1 . TRBJ2-7 TRBV6-5 CASRNKDRGSNEQYF TGTGCCAGCAGGAATAAGGACAGGGGTTCTAACGAGCAGTACTTC
. . TRBJ1-2 TRBV28 CASSLAARYTF TGTGCCAGCAGTTTGGCCGCCCGCTACACCTTC
. . TRBJ1-1 TRBV6-6 CASSYLKSHTEAFF TGTGCCAGCAGTTACCTCAAGAGTCACACTGAAGCTTTCTTT
. . TRBJ1-4 TRBV5-8 CASSARAGTNEKLFF TGTGCCAGCAGCGCCCGGGCAGGGACAAATGAAAAACTGTTTTTT
. . TRBJ2-1 TRBV19 CASSMGSPYNEQFF TGTGCCAGTAGTATGGGCAGCCCTTACAATGAGCAGTTCTTC
TRBD1 . TRBJ2-1 TRBV28 CATSHRQGATSDPLRSYNEQFF TGTGCCACCTCACACCGACAGGGGGCAACTAGCGATCCTCTCAGGTCCTACAATGAGCAGTTCTTC
TRBD2 . TRBJ2-2 TRBV11-2 CASSSGTSGSPTGELFF TGTGCCAGCAGCTCCGGGACTAGCGGGAGCCCCACCGGGGAGCTGTTTTTT